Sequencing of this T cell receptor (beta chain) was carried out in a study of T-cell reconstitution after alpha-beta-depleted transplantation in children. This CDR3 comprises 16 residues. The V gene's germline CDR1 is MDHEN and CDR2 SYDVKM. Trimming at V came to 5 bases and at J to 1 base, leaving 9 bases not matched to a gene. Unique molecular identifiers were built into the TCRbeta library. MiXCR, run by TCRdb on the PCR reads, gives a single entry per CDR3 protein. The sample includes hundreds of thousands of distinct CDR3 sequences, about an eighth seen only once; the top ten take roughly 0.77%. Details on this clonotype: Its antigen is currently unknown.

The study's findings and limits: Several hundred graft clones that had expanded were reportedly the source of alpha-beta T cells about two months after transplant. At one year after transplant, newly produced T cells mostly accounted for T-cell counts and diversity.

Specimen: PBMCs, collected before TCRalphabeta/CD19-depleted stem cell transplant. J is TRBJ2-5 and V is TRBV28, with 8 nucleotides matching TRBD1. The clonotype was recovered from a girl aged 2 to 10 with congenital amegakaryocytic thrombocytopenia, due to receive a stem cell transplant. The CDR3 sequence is CASSQDRVAGQETQYF. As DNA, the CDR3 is TGTGCCAGCAGTCAGGACAGGGTGGCAGGCCAAGAGACCCAGTACTTC.